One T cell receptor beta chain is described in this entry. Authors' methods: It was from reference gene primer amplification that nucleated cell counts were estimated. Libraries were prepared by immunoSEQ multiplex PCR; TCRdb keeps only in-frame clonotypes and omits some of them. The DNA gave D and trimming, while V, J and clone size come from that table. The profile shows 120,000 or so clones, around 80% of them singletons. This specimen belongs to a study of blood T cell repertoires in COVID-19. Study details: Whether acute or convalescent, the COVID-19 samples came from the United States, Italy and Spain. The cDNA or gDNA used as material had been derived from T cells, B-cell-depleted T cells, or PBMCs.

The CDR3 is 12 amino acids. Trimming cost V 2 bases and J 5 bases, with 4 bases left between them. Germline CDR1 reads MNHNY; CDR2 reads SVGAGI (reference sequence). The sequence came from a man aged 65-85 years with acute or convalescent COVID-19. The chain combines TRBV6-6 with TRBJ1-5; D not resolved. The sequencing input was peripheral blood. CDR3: CASSYLYQPQHF. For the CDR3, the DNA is TGTGCCAGCAGTTACCTCTATCAGCCCCAGCATTTT.